Included here is one T cell receptor (beta chain) sequence, with context. The antigen remains undetermined. Treatment of the sample: about 20 received Ad26.COV2.S at low or high dose, single or two shots; several received placebo; per-sample allocation not given. Day 63 after the first vaccine or placebo injection was the time point for sampling. An Ad26 vector carrying the Wuhan-strain SARS-CoV-2 spike served as the vaccine. This sample is drawn from a study of Ad26.COV2.S vaccination and SARS-CoV-2 variants. Study information: Dosing was one shot or two shots 56 days apart. Study-level points and caveats: While placebo recipients had lower spike-specific TCR breadth, vaccine recipients had more. Vaccine recipients and placebo recipients showed similar non-spike TCR breadth.

Generated by immunoSEQ multiplex PCR, the TCRdb table keeps only in-frame clones and is missing some. The data hold approximately 420,000 clones, with more than 75% observed a single time. Here the sequenced sample was peripheral blood, taken in a trial of Ad26.COV2.S vaccine versus placebo. The TCR comes from a person aged 18 to 59 who received the Ad26.COV2.S COVID-19 vaccine or a placebo.

CDR3 protein: CASSLNRQYQDGYTF. CDR3 in DNA: TGTGCCAGCAGCCTCAATCGGCAGTATCAGGATGGCTACACCTTC. This chain connects TRBV16 to TRBJ1-2; D is undetermined. The CDR3 has 15 amino acids. CDR1 KGHSY and CDR2 FQNENV come from the germline V gene. Trimming pared 4 bases from V and 6 bases from J, leaving 18 bases between.